Reported below is one TCR beta chain. The entry originates in a study of shared clonotypes between healthy human individuals. The junction had 15 bases not matched to a gene; V was cut back by 7 bases and J by 7 bases. CDR1 MDHEN and CDR2 SYDVKM come from the germline V gene. The CDR3 is made up of 16 amino acids. CD45RO-negative cells were positively selected for CCR7, leaving out terminally differentiated effector memory CD45RA+ cells. The protocol was immunoSEQ multiplex PCR, while the TCRdb copy is restricted to in-frame clones and leaves out a portion. The sample shows around 600,000 clones, roughly 98% of them seen only once.

This receptor was obtained from a man aged 25-45 years in good health. The sequencing input was naive CD8+ T cells sorted from blood. The chain recombines TRBV28 with TRBJ2-1; 8 bases agree with TRBD2. In DNA form, the CDR3 reads TGTGCCAGCAACCAAGCGGGACTAGGGGGTACTAATGAGCAGTTCTTC. Protein: CASNQAGLGGTNEQFF.